The rows below give T cell receptor beta chains drawn from one sample of a study of shared clonotypes between healthy human individuals. Some clones are missing from TCRdb's copy, which holds only in-frame ones; the method was immunoSEQ multiplex PCR. The repertoire holds roughly 2.5 million clones, with roughly nine tenths as singletons. The sequencing input was naive CD4+ T cells sorted from blood. The receptors were gathered from a man younger than 35 in good health. The CDR3 runs from the conserved cysteine through the conserved F or W. D genes are given only for firm matches. Size values are once, few and many counts, or a class for expanded clones, and some rows have none.

J gene,D gene,clone size,V gene,CDR3 protein,CDR3 DNA
TRBJ1-5,TRBD1,.,TRBV19,CASTHGTGIPQHF,TGTGCCAGTACCCACGGGACAGGCATACCCCAGCATTTT
TRBJ2-3,.,.,TRBV4-1,CASSQTPSRGGDTQYF,TGCGCCAGCAGCCAAACTCCTAGCAGAGGGGGAGATACGCAGTATTTT
TRBJ2-7,TRBD1,.,TRBV7-2,CASSSHPTGVGEQYF,TGTGCCAGCAGCTCGCACCCGACAGGGGTGGGCGAGCAGTACTTC
TRBJ1-1,.,.,TRBV19,CASSIGRNTEAFF,TGTGCCAGTAGTATTGGACGCAACACTGAAGCTTTCTTT
TRBJ2-1,.,few,TRBV5-1,CASSLNNEQFF,TGCGCCAGCAGCTTGAACAATGAGCAGTTCTTC
TRBJ2-5,TRBD2,.,TRBV5-6,CASSSLAGGLKETQYF,TGTGCCAGCAGCTCCCTAGCGGGGGGGCTTAAAGAGACCCAGTACTTC
TRBJ1-3,.,.,TRBV6-5,CASSRSVSGNTIYF,TGTGCCAGCAGTCGATCGGTCTCTGGAAACACCATATATTTT
TRBJ2-2,.,.,TRBV10-1,CASSPQSLTNTGELFF,TGCGCCAGCAGTCCCCAAAGCTTAACAAACACCGGGGAGCTGTTTTTT
TRBJ1-1,.,.,TRBV5-4,CASSLEAGVTEAFF,TGTGCCAGCAGCTTGGAAGCAGGGGTCACTGAAGCTTTCTTT
TRBJ2-1,TRBD1,.,TRBV5-1,CASSLGQGWKNEQFF,TGCGCCAGCAGCTTGGGACAGGGATGGAAAAATGAGCAGTTCTTC
TRBJ2-1,.,.,TRBV19,CASSTRELYNEQFF,TGTGCCAGTAGTACGCGGGAATTATACAATGAGCAGTTCTTC
TRBJ1-2,.,.,TRBV4-1,CASSQDEGYGYTF,TGCGCCAGCAGCCAAGATGAGGGCTATGGCTACACCTTC
TRBJ1-3,TRBD1,.,TRBV28,CASSSGGTGNTIYF,TGTGCCAGCAGTTCAGGGGGCACTGGAAACACCATATATTTT
TRBJ2-3,.,.,TRBV28,CASSLIGRSSTDTQYF,TGTGCCAGCAGTTTAATAGGGCGGAGTAGCACAGATACGCAGTATTTT
TRBJ2-1,TRBD2,.,TRBV28,CASSQTSVHNEQFF,TGTGCCAGCAGTCAGACTAGCGTCCACAATGAGCAGTTCTTC
TRBJ1-5,.,few,TRBV5-1,CASSLAGEGQPQHF,TGCGCCAGCAGCTTGGCAGGGGAGGGTCAGCCCCAGCATTTT
TRBJ2-3,.,.,TRBV5-1,CASSPDPTDTQYF,TGCGCCAGCAGTCCCGACCCCACAGATACGCAGTATTTT
TRBJ2-7,.,.,TRBV10-3,CAISRTEYPYEQYF,TGTGCCATCAGTCGGACGGAATACCCCTACGAGCAGTACTTC
TRBJ2-6,.,.,TRBV27,CATRTSGANVLTF,TGTGCCACCCGTACCTCTGGGGCCAACGTCCTGACTTTC
TRBJ1-2,TRBD1,once,TRBV18,CASSPTGGNGYTF,TGTGCCAGCTCACCAACAGGGGGCAATGGCTACACCTTC
TRBJ2-5,.,.,TRBV10-3,CAISESGDFQETQYF,TGTGCCATCAGTGAGTCTGGGGACTTCCAAGAGACCCAGTACTTC
TRBJ2-6,TRBD2,.,TRBV27,CASSRTSGVSGANVLTF,TGTGCCAGCAGTCGTACTAGCGGGGTCTCTGGGGCCAACGTCCTGACTTTC
TRBJ1-4,.,once,TRBV2,CASSLQGNEKLFF,TGTGCCAGCAGTCTCCAGGGGAATGAAAAACTGTTTTTT
TRBJ2-6,.,.,TRBV7-2,CASSKQGSGANVLTF,TGTGCCAGCAGCAAACAGGGCTCTGGGGCCAACGTCCTGACTTTC
TRBJ1-1,.,.,TRBV2,CASTGGLTEAFF,TGTGCCAGCACGGGGGGGCTCACTGAAGCTTTCTTT
TRBJ1-1,.,.,TRBV30,CAWSWGYGYTEAFF,TGTGCCTGGAGCTGGGGCTATGGGTACACTGAAGCTTTCTTT
TRBJ1-1,.,.,TRBV7-7,CASSQQVNTEAFF,TGTGCTAGCAGCCAACAGGTGAACACTGAAGCTTTCTTT
TRBJ1-3,.,.,TRBV11-3,CASSLTGGNTIYF,TGTGCCAGCAGCCTTACAGGGGGAAACACCATATATTTT
TRBJ1-5,TRBD1,.,TRBV18,CASSGTGYIGNQPQHF,TGTGCCAGCTCGGGGACAGGGTACATCGGCAATCAGCCCCAGCATTTT
TRBJ1-2,.,.,TRBV6-5,CASSVYRESYGYTF,TGTGCCAGCAGTGTCTACAGGGAGTCCTATGGCTACACCTTC
TRBJ2-1,.,.,TRBV7-9,CASSSLRLDNEQFF,TGTGCCAGCAGCTCCCTCCGGCTCGACAATGAGCAGTTCTTC
TRBJ2-1,TRBD2,once,TRBV5-1,CASSLDSSGGYNEQFF,TGCGCCAGCAGCTTGGACTCTAGCGGGGGTTACAATGAGCAGTTCTTC
TRBJ2-7,.,.,TRBV5-1,CASSFDGPYEQYF,TGCGCCAGCAGCTTCGACGGGCCCTACGAGCAGTACTTC
TRBJ1-2,.,.,TRBV5-4,CASSFNYGYTF,TGTGCCAGCAGCTTTAATTATGGCTACACCTTC
TRBJ2-3,.,.,TRBV6-5,CASSSPTDTQYF,TGTGCCAGCAGTTCCCCGACAGATACGCAGTATTTT
TRBJ1-3,.,.,TRBV9,CASSVGDGGDSSGNTIYF,TGTGCCAGCAGCGTAGGTGACGGGGGCGACAGCTCTGGAAACACCATATATTTT
TRBJ2-3,.,.,TRBV19,CASSGTIFSDTQYF,TGTGCCAGTAGCGGGACAATTTTTTCAGATACGCAGTATTTT
TRBJ2-7,TRBD2,.,TRBV4-2,CASSQDLGGGVYEQYF,TGTGCCAGCAGCCAAGATCTCGGCGGGGGGGTCTACGAGCAGTACTTC
TRBJ2-7,.,.,TRBV11-2,CASSLGTLPSYEQYF,TGTGCCAGCAGCTTAGGGACTCTACCCTCCTACGAGCAGTACTTC
TRBJ1-4,.,.,TRBV30,CALTLREKLFF,TGTGCCCTAACTCTTCGTGAAAAACTGTTTTTT
TRBJ2-1,TRBD2,.,TRBV7-2,CASSLRVTSGRVTYNEQFF,TGTGCCAGCAGCTTAAGGGTGACTAGCGGGAGAGTCACCTACAATGAGCAGTTCTTC
TRBJ1-5,.,.,TRBV19,CASNVVGAQPQHF,TGTGCCAGTAACGTAGTGGGGGCCCAGCCCCAGCATTTT
TRBJ1-5,TRBD1,.,TRBV5-1,CASSLGDRDDQPQHF,TGCGCCAGCAGCTTGGGGGACAGGGATGATCAGCCCCAGCATTTT
TRBJ2-7,TRBD2,.,TRBV5-1,CASSLRQGLNYEQYF,TGCGCCAGCAGCTTGCGGCAGGGACTAAACTACGAGCAGTACTTC
TRBJ2-5,.,.,TRBV5-1,CASSLERGSGETQYF,TGCGCCAGCAGCTTGGAAAGGGGGTCGGGAGAGACCCAGTACTTC
TRBJ2-4,.,.,TRBV6-5,CASSKGVIENIQYF,TGTGCCAGCAGCAAAGGGGTGATAGAAAACATTCAGTACTTC
TRBJ2-5,.,.,TRBV2,CASSEQGQETQYF,TGTGCCAGCAGTGAGCAGGGGCAAGAGACCCAGTACTTC
TRBJ2-1,.,.,TRBV28,CASSQPDRSSYNEQFF,TGTGCCAGCAGTCAACCAGACAGGAGCTCCTACAATGAGCAGTTCTTC
TRBJ2-3,.,.,TRBV9,CASSVSGLLSTDTQYF,TGTGCCAGCAGCGTATCAGGGCTCCTAAGCACAGATACGCAGTATTTT
TRBJ1-4,TRBD1,.,TRBV5-4,CASSSTGTGFEKLFF,TGTGCCAGCAGCTCCACCGGGACAGGGTTTGAAAAACTGTTTTTT
TRBJ2-7,.,.,TRBV30,CAWTASYEQYF,TGTGCCTGGACAGCGTCCTACGAGCAGTACTTC
TRBJ2-7,TRBD1,.,TRBV11-2,CASSRYRDRSYEQYF,TGTGCCAGCAGCAGATACCGGGACAGGTCCTACGAGCAGTACTTC